A selection of T cell receptor beta chains follows, all from one sample in a study of CD8+CD57+ T cells in acquired aplastic anemia. TCRdb re-analysed the reads in MiXCR, keeping a single row per CDR3 protein. The data show some 200,000 distinct CDR3 sequences, with 48% seen just once and over 7.5% held by the top ten. What was sequenced was sorted CD4+, CD8+, or CD8+CD57+ T cells (not recorded which) from PBMCs. These receptors were obtained from a human donor with aplastic anemia. Both conserved end residues are part of each CDR3. The D gene is left open where the match is weak. The size of a clone is reported for some rows only, either as once, few or many, or as a class for expanded clones.

v_gene,abundance,d_gene,j_gene,CDR3nt,CDR3aa
TRBV5-1,.,TRBD1,TRBJ2-7,TGCGCCAGCGGCTTGGGGACAGATCTCTACGATCAGTACTTC,CASGLGTDLYDQYF
TRBV2,.,TRBD1,TRBJ1-5,TGTGCCAGCAGTGAAGGACAGGGGGGAGGTCAGCCCCAGCATTTT,CASSEGQGGGQPQHF
TRBV24-1,many,TRBD2,TRBJ2-3,TGTGCCACCAGCCTAGCGGGAGGGATGACAGATACGCAGTATTTT,CATSLAGGMTDTQYF
TRBV25-1,few,TRBD1,TRBJ1-3,TGTGCCAGCAGTGTAGGGGGCGCTGGAAACACCATATATTTT,CASSVGGAGNTIYF
TRBV12-3/TRBV12-4,.,TRBD1,TRBJ1-1,TGTGCCAGCAGACAACACGGACAGGGAGAGGGGACTGAAGCTTTCTTT,CASRQHGQGEGTEAFF
TRBV7-9,.,.,TRBJ1-5,TGTGCCAGCAGCTTAGGGCAGGCCAATCAGCCCCAGCATTTT,CASSLGQANQPQHF
TRBV29-1,many,.,TRBJ2-1,TGCAGCGGCCGAGGGGGGGCCCCTTCCTACAATGAGCAGTTCTTC,CSGRGGAPSYNEQFF
TRBV10-3,.,TRBD1,TRBJ1-5,TGTGCCATCGGTGACAGGGGGCTTGGTAGCAATCAGCCCCAGCATTTT,CAIGDRGLGSNQPQHF
TRBV2,.,.,TRBJ1-2,TGTGCCAGCAGCTACGCCGTGACAGTCCATGGCTACACCTTC,CASSYAVTVHGYTF
TRBV14,many,.,TRBJ1-2,TGTGCCAGCAGGGGGTCTAGGGGCGGCTACACCTTC,CASRGSRGGYTF
TRBV5-6,once,TRBD2,TRBJ2-3,TGTGCCAGCAGCTTTTGGACTAGCAGCAAAGATACGCAGTATTTT,CASSFWTSSKDTQYF
TRBV10-3,.,.,TRBJ1-2,TGTGCCATCGGTACGACGACTAGCACCTACGGCTACACCTTC,CAIGTTTSTYGYTF
TRBV20-1,many,.,TRBJ2-1,TGCAGTGCTGAGGGGCGAAATGAGCAGTTCTTC,CSAEGRNEQFF
TRBV6-5,many,.,TRBJ1-6,TGTGCCAGCAGTTATAGGGCAACCGGAGGCTATAATTCACCCCTCCACTTT,CASSYRATGGYNSPLHF
TRBV20-1,.,TRBD1,TRBJ2-3,TGCAGTGCTAACCGCCGACAGGGGAGCACAGATACGCAGTATTTT,CSANRRQGSTDTQYF
TRBV14,many,TRBD1,TRBJ1-4,TGTGCCAGCAGCCGCGTTGTAGGGGGCGCAACTAATGAAAAACTGTTTTTT,CASSRVVGGATNEKLFF
TRBV25-1,.,TRBD1,TRBJ1-2,TGTACCGGGACAGGGGTGGGCCTCTATGGCTACACCTTC,CTGTGVGLYGYTF
TRBV2,few,TRBD2,TRBJ2-3,TGTGCCAGCAGTGTGGGACTAGCGGGGGCAGATACGCAGTATTTT,CASSVGLAGADTQYF
TRBV19,.,.,TRBJ2-7,TGTGCCAGTAGTATAAGGCACGGTCCCTACGAGCAGTACTTC,CASSIRHGPYEQYF
TRBV12-3/TRBV12-4,once,.,TRBJ1-6,TGTGCCAGCAGTCGCTATGCGGATTCACCCCTCCACTTT,CASSRYADSPLHF
TRBV20-1,many,.,TRBJ2-3,TGCAGTGCTAGAGATGGTAAATACACAGATACGCAGTATTTT,CSARDGKYTDTQYF
TRBV14,.,TRBD2,TRBJ2-3,TGTGCCAGCAGCCAGGGACTAGCGGGAGTAAATACGCAGTATTTT,CASSQGLAGVNTQYF
TRBV12-3/TRBV12-4,few,TRBD2,TRBJ2-2,TGTGCCAGCAGTTTTCAGAGCGGGAGCACCGGGGAGCTGTTTTTT,CASSFQSGSTGELFF
TRBV10-3,.,.,TRBJ1-1,TGTGCCATCAGTGACGGCAGGGTCACTGAAGCTTTCTTT,CAISDGRVTEAFF
TRBV2,.,.,TRBJ1-6,TGTGCCAGCAACTTCCAGATCGTGGATTCACCCCTCCACTTT,CASNFQIVDSPLHF
TRBV18,.,.,TRBJ1-1,TGTGCCAGCTCACCCCGGACAGATAGCTATGAAGCTTTCTTT,CASSPRTDSYEAFF
TRBV20-1,.,TRBD2,TRBJ2-5,TGCAGTGCTAGAGATCCAACTAGCGGGAGTGAGACCCAGTACTTC,CSARDPTSGSETQYF
TRBV5-1,.,.,TRBJ2-5,TGCGCCAGCAGCTTTCAGGGGAGCGAGACCCAGTACTTC,CASSFQGSETQYF
TRBV20-1,many,.,TRBJ1-4,TGCAGTGCTAGACCTCCCACGAACGGGGCCCATGAAAAACTGTTTTTT,CSARPPTNGAHEKLFF
TRBV7-9,many,.,TRBJ2-4,TGTGCCAGCAGCCCTGGAAGCATTCAGTACTTC,CASSPGSIQYF
TRBV19,many,.,TRBJ2-7,TGTGCCAGTAGTCCAGGTCCCGGGAGCTCCTACGAGCAGTACTTC,CASSPGPGSSYEQYF
TRBV19,.,.,TRBJ1-5,TGTGCCAGTAGTACCGATAGGCGGGATCAGCCCCAGCATTTT,CASSTDRRDQPQHF
TRBV5-6,many,TRBD1,TRBJ1-5,TGTGCCAGCAGCCAAGGGACAGCTAATCAGCCCCAGCATTTT,CASSQGTANQPQHF
TRBV6-2/TRBV6-3,many,TRBD1,TRBJ2-7,TGTGCCAGCAGTTACGCCGGGACAGGGTTAAACGAGCAGTACTTC,CASSYAGTGLNEQYF
TRBV20-1,.,.,TRBJ1-4,TGCAGTGCTAGAGACAGGGTTGGAGAAAAACTGTTTTTT,CSARDRVGEKLFF
TRBV30,few,.,TRBJ1-1,TGTGCCTGGAGTGGTCAGATGAACACTGAAGCTTTCTTT,CAWSGQMNTEAFF
TRBV24-1,many,.,TRBJ2-3,TGTGCCACCAGTGACGGGAGTCCAGATACGCAGTATTTT,CATSDGSPDTQYF
TRBV5-1,.,TRBD1,TRBJ2-4,TGCGCCAGCAGCTTGAGGGACAGAAACATTCAGTACTTC,CASSLRDRNIQYF
TRBV6-2/TRBV6-3,once,TRBD1,TRBJ2-2,TGTGCCAGCAGTTACTCGCTTGTTCAGGGGGCCTCGAACACCGGGGAGCTGTTTTTT,CASSYSLVQGASNTGELFF
TRBV2,.,.,TRBJ1-1,TGTGCCAGCAGCCATGGGGGGCTGAACACTGAAGCTTTCTTT,CASSHGGLNTEAFF
TRBV6-5,many,.,TRBJ1-2,TGTGCCAGCAGTCCGGGGGCTGGCTACACCTTC,CASSPGAGYTF
TRBV20-1,.,TRBD2,TRBJ2-5,TGCAGTGCTACTGATAGCGGGGGGGCCGAGACCCAGTACTTC,CSATDSGGAETQYF
TRBV19,once,.,TRBJ2-3,TGTGCCAGTAGTATGGGGGCGGCAGATACGCAGTATTTT,CASSMGAADTQYF
TRBV7-2,.,TRBD1,TRBJ1-1,TGTGCCAGCAGCGTCGGGACAGGCACTGAAGCTTTCTTT,CASSVGTGTEAFF
TRBV15,.,.,TRBJ2-7,TGTGCCACGACGCGGGATAGGGGAACCTATGAGCAGTACTTC,CATTRDRGTYEQYF
TRBV20-1,.,.,TRBJ1-2,TGCAGTGCTCCTGGACAGCTATCCTATGGCTACACCTTC,CSAPGQLSYGYTF
TRBV29-1,.,.,TRBJ2-6,TGCAGCCCCAAATCTGGGGCCAACGTCCTGACTTTC,CSPKSGANVLTF
TRBV7-2,once,.,TRBJ2-2,TGTGCCAGCAGCCTGGACATTAACACCGGGGAGCTGTTTTTT,CASSLDINTGELFF
TRBV29-1,.,.,TRBJ1-2,TGCAGCGCCCTACCCCCCGGGGATCGTGGCTACACCTTC,CSALPPGDRGYTF
TRBV20-1,.,TRBD2,TRBJ2-1,TGCAGTGCTAGGGTCTTCGGCCTAGCGGGGGGGCTAGGCAATGAGCAGTTCTTC,CSARVFGLAGGLGNEQFF
TRBV7-9,many,.,TRBJ1-1,TGTGCCAGCAGCCAAGCAGCGTCGGTGAACACTGAAGCTTTCTTT,CASSQAASVNTEAFF